Shown below are 6 T cell receptor beta chains from a single sample sequenced in a study of blood T cells in healthy people across ages. Then a second PCR, running about 7 to 11 cycles, was carried out with a sample-barcoded 5' primer and a J-beta primer mix. TCRdb reprocessed the 5' RACE reads via MiXCR and lists one record per CDR3 protein. The sample shows around 600,000 distinct CDR3 sequences, 47% of them seen only once. Sequences were obtained from blood. The origin of the receptors is a man older than 75 in good health.

The V and J genes are TRBV6-6 and TRBJ1-2; no firm D call. V was cut by 5 bases and J by 7 bases, with 11 bases left in between. Germline lookup yields CDR1 MNHNY and CDR2 SVGAGI (reference sequence). The CDR3 loop spans 12 amino acids. CDR3 protein: CASSMEGRGYTF. CDR3 DNA sequence: TGTGCCAGCAGTATGGAGGGTCGTGGCTACACCTTC.

The V call is TRBV5-1, the J call TRBJ2-1, with 8 positions matching TRBD1. The V gene end was trimmed by 4 bases and the J gene end by 7 bases; junction bases not matched to a gene: 7. The CDR3 has 14 amino acids. Germline CDR1 and CDR2: SGHRS and YFSETQ. The CDR3 here is CASSVGQVGNEQFF. CDR3 DNA sequence: TGCGCCAGCAGCGTGGGACAGGTGGGGAATGAGCAGTTCTTC. Variable domain in full (rest from reference TRBV5-1 and TRBJ2-1): KAGVTQTPRYLIKTRGQQVTLSCSPISGHRSVSWYQQTPGQGLQFLFEYFSETQRNKGNFPGRFSGRQFSNSRSEMNVSTLELGDSALYLCASSVGQVGNEQFFGPGTRLTVL.

This chain links TRBV6-2 or TRBV6-3 with TRBJ2-1; tentative D call: TRBD1 (6 bases). Germline V gene sequence: CDR1 MNHEY, CDR2 SVGEGT. The CDR3 sequence is 15 residues long. V gave up 7 bases and J gave up 7 bases, with 20 bases separating them. In DNA form, the CDR3 reads TGTGCCAGCAACGCCGGTTGGACCAGGGGAAATGAGCAGTTCTTC. Translation: CASNAGWTRGNEQFF.

The V call is TRBV5-1, the J call TRBJ1-2, with 7 nucleotides matching TRBD1. The CDR3 length is 16 residues. V was clipped by 3 bases and J by 3 bases; unmatched bases: 11. Germline lookup yields CDR1 SGHRS and CDR2 YFSETQ. The DNA of the CDR3 is TGCGCCAGCAGCTCGACGACAGGGACCGGCGACTATGGCTACACCTTC. Translated: CASSSTTGTGDYGYTF.

This chain joins TRBV7-2 and TRBJ2-1; 8 nucleotides match TRBD2. After removal of 6 bases from V and 3 bases from J, the junction contained 10 bases not matched to a gene. CDR1 and CDR2 (germline): SGHTA, FQGNSA. The CDR3 consists of 16 residues. The CDR3 reads CASSYPGTSVYNEQFF. The CDR3 DNA follows: TGTGCCAGCAGTTACCCCGGGACTAGTGTCTACAATGAGCAGTTCTTC.

This rearrangement joins TRBV10-1 to TRBJ1-5; the match to TRBD1 covers 7 bases. The V and J ends lost 6 bases and 6 bases, in that order; junction bases with no gene match: 5. This CDR3 spans 13 amino acids. Per the germline V gene, CDR1 is WNHNN and CDR2 is SYGVQD (reference sequence). The CDR3 sequence: CASSQDRSQPQHF. DNA for the CDR3: TGCGCCAGCAGCCAGGACAGGAGTCAGCCCCAGCATTTT.